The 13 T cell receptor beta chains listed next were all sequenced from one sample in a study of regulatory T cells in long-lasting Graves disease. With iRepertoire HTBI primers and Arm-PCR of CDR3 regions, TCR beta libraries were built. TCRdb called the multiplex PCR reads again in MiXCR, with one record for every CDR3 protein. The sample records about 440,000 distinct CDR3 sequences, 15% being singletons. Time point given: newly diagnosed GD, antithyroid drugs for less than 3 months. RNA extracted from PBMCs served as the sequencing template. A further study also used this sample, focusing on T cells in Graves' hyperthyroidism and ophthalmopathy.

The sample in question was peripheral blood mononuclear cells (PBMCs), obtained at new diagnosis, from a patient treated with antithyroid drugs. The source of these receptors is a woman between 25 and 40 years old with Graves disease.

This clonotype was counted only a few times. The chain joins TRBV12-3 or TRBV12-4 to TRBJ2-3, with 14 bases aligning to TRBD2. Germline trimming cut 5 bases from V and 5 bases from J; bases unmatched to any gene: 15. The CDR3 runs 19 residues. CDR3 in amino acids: CASSLRLAGGKGSRDTQYF. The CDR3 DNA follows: TGTGCCAGCAGTCTCAGACTAGCGGGAGGGAAGGGATCGAGAGATACGCAGTATTTT.

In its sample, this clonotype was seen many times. CDR3 nucleotides: TGCAGTGCCCTAGGACTAGCGGGACCCCTGGCACCCTACGAGCAGTACTTC. This gives the protein CSALGLAGPLAPYEQYF. The chain recombines TRBV20-1 with TRBJ2-7; 12 nucleotides align to TRBD2. The CDR3 is 17 residues long. The V gene end was trimmed by 6 bases and the J gene end by 2 bases; junction bases not matched to a gene: 14. From germline, CDR1 is DFQATT and CDR2 SNEGSKA (reference sequence).

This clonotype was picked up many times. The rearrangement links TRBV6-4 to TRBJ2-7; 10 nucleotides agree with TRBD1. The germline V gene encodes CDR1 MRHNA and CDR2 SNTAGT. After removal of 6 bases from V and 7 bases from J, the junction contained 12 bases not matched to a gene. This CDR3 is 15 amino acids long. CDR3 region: CASRQGGQGKGEQYF. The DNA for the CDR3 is TGTGCCAGCAGACAAGGGGGACAGGGGAAGGGGGAGCAGTACTTC.

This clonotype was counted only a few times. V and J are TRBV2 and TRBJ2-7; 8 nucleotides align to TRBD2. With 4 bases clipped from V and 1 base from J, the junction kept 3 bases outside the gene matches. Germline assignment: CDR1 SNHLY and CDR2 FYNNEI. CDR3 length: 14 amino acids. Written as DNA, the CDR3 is TGTGCCAGCAGTGGCGGACTAGCTTCCTACGAGCAGTACTTC. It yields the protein CASSGGLASYEQYF.

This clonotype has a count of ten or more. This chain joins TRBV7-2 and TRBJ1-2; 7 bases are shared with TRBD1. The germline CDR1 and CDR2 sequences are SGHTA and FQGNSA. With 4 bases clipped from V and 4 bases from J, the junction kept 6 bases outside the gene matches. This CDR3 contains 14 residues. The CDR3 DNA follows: TGTGCCAGCAGCTCGCCGGGACAGCCCTATGGCTACACCTTC. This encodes CASSSPGQPYGYTF.

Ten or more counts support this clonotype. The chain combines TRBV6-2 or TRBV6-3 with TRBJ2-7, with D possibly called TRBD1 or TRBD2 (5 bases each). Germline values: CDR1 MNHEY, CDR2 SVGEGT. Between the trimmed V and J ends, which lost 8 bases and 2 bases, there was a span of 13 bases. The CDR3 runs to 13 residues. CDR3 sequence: CASLGESAYEQYF. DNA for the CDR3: TGTGCCAGCTTGGGGGAGAGCGCCTACGAGCAGTACTTC.

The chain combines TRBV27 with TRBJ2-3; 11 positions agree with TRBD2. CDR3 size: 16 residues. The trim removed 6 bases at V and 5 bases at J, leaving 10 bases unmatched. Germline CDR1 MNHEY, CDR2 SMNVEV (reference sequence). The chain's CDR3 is CASSLTSGRKLDTQYF. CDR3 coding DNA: TGTGCCAGCAGCCTAACTAGCGGGAGAAAATTAGATACGCAGTATTTT.

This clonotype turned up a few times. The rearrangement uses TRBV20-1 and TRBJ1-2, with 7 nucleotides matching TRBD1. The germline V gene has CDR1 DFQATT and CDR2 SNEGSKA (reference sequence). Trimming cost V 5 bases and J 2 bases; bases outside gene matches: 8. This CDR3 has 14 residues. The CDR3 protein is CSAGARGPNYGYTF. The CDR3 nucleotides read TGCAGTGCTGGGGCGAGGGGGCCAAACTATGGCTACACCTTC.

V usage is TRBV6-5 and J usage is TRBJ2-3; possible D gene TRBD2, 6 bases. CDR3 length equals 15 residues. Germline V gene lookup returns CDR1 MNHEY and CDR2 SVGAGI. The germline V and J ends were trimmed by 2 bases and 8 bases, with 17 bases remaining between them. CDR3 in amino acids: CASSYALSGEGTQYF. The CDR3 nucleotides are TGTGCCAGCAGTTACGCCCTATCGGGAGAGGGTACGCAGTATTTT.

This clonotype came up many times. The DNA for the CDR3 is TGTGCCAGCAGCTTAGGGCGTTTGGGATGGAACACTGAAGCTTTCTTT. Its translation: CASSLGRLGWNTEAFF. The rearrangement uses TRBV7-8 and TRBJ1-1; D is ambiguous. The CDR3 covers 16 residues. Trimming removed 1 base from V and 1 base from J, with 13 bases in between. Germline loops: CDR1 SGHVS, CDR2 FQNEAQ.

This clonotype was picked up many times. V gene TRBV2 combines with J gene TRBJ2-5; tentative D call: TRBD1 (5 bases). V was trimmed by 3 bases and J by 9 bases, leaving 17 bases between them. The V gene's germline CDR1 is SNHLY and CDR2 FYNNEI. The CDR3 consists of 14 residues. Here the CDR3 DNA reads TGTGCCAGCAGTGATCGGGCAGGGCTTTCTGCCCAGTACTTC. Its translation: CASSDRAGLSAQYF.

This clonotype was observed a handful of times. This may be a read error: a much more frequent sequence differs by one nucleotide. CDR3 residues: CSVEWGGPSVFF. CDR3 in DNA: TGCAGCGTTGAATGGGGTGGACCGTCGGTGTTCTTC. The J gene is TRBJ2-1, the V gene TRBV29-1; D not certain. In germline, CDR1 is SQVTM, CDR2 ANQGSEA. The CDR3 extends over 12 amino acids. V dropped 2 bases and J dropped 15 bases, with 17 bases sitting between them.

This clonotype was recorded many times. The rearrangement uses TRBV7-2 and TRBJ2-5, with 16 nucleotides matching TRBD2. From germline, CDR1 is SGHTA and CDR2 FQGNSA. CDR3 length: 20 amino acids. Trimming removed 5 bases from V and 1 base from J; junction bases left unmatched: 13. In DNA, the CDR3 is TGTGCCAGCAGCCGACTCCCCTCGGGACTAGCGGGAGGGCCCCAAGAGACCCAGTACTTC. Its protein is CASSRLPSGLAGGPQETQYF.